This T cell receptor (beta chain) was retrieved from a study of blood T cell repertoires in COVID-19 (dated by TCRdb to the early 2020s). About the investigation overall: Samples from collaborators originated in the United States, Italy and Spain and spanned both the acute and convalescent phases of COVID-19. Where available, HLA class I and class II types were taken from metadata supplied by the sample provider and were not determined by assay-based typing. A freely available public database, intended as a resource for researchers studying the immune response to SARS-CoV-2, is where the repertoires were released. Samples came from the ongoing ImmuneRACE study (first 160 participants) plus 1,254 subjects from 6 global collaborators. The sample metadata nearly always contained a de-identified subject ID, COVID-19 status, age in years and sex. The prospective study material was composed of cDNA or gDNA derived from T cells, B-cell-depleted T cells, or PBMCs. The dataset comprised deeply sampled blood TCRbeta repertoires from subjects exposed to, actively infected with, or recovered from COVID-19. On the study overall, not on this receptor specifically: The amount of clinical and demographic metadata varied by source and participant and was provided uncurated.

In Seattle, one collaborating source enrolled patients while the infection was active and tracked those patients longitudinally over the course of disease. The collaborating institutions used their own protocols to collect whole blood in K2EDTA tubes. For TCRbeta analysis, collaborator samples were shipped as frozen whole blood, as isolated PBMCs, or as DNA extracted from either sample type. TCRbeta CDR3 regions were amplified from genomic DNA using the immunoSEQ Assay, a bias-controlled multiplex PCR. Regarding the original processing steps: Within the assay, amplification of reference gene primers was used to estimate how many nucleated cells each sample contained. To quantify the absolute abundance of each unique TCRbeta CDR3 rearrangement, sequence reads were collapsed and filtered. For each sample, productive Simpson clonality was calculated as the square root of Simpson's diversity index across productive rearrangements. In TCRdb, the immuneACCESS table is reduced to in-frame sequences with V and J assigned. These tables do not hold every clone; where another copy was compared, an unresolved V gene accounts for under half, and the others remain unexplained. The DNA gave D and trimming, while V, J and clone size come from that table. Recorded for this sample are 250,000 to 350,000 clones; 88% of them occurred a single time. The ten most abundant clones make up around 11% of the sample.

Taken from the germline V gene, the CDR1 and CDR2 loops are KGHSH and LQKENI. The V end loses 6 bases and the J end loses 4 bases, and a stretch of 13 bases separates them. Inclusive of the bounding cysteine and phenylalanine, the CDR3 is 14 residues long. Here the CDR3 DNA is all that survives: 42 bases in frame from base 1. Remarks on this clone: This clone's antigen is unknown. One base away there is no much larger clone; base qualities are not given.

This sequence was found in a woman in her 30s with COVID-19, enrolled during active disease. Sequencing was performed on peripheral blood. Recombination linked TRBV18 to TRBJ1-3; 5 matching bases give a weak D call of TRBD1. The DNA sequence reads TGTGCCAGCTCCTCGGAAGGGGCCGGAAACACCATATATTTT. This is translated as CASSSEGAGNTIYF.